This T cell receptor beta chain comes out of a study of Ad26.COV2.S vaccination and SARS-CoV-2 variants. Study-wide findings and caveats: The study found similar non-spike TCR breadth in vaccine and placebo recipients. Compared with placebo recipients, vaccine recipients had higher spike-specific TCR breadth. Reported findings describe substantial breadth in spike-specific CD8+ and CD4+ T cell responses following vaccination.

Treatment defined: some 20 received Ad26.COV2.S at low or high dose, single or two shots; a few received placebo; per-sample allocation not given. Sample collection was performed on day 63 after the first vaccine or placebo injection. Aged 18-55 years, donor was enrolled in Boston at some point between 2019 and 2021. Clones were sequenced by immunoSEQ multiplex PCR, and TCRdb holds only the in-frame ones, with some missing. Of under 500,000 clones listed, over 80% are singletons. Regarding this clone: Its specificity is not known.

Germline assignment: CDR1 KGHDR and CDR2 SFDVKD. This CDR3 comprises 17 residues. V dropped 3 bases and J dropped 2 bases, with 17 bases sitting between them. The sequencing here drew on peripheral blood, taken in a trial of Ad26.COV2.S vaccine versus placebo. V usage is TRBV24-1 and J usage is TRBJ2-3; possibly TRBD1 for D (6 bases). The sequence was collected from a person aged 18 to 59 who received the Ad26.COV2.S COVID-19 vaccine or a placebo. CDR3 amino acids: CATSDGSGTLATDTQYF. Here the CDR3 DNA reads TGTGCCACCAGTGATGGATCCGGGACACTCGCCACAGATACGCAGTATTTT.